This TCR beta chain was captured in a study of blood T cell repertoires in COVID-19. Study-wide context: Sources were T cells, B-cell-depleted T cells, or PBMCs; the material itself was cDNA or gDNA.

This CDR3 has 14 amino acids. V was pared by 8 bases and J by 6 bases, with 16 bases between. Per germline, CDR1 SNHLY and CDR2 FYNNEI. Everyone who took part was about 18 to 90 years old, and they came from some 23 US areas. Original analysis: Amplification of reference gene primers was used by the study to estimate nucleated cell counts. Libraries were prepared by immunoSEQ multiplex PCR; TCRdb keeps only in-frame clonotypes and omits some of them. Clone size and V and J calls were adopted from that table, with D and trimming inferred from the DNA. The sample gives about 440,000 clones, around nine tenths of which show up once; roughly 1.9% is in the top ten.

The V and J genes are TRBV2 and TRBJ2-2; the D gene is possibly TRBD1 (7 bases). This sequence was found in a young woman with acute COVID-19. Material: PBMCs or T cells enriched from blood (not recorded which). The CDR3 DNA sequence: TGTGCCAGCCGACGACAGGGCGGGGCCGGGGAGCTGTTTTTT. The encoded protein is CASRRQGGAGELFF.